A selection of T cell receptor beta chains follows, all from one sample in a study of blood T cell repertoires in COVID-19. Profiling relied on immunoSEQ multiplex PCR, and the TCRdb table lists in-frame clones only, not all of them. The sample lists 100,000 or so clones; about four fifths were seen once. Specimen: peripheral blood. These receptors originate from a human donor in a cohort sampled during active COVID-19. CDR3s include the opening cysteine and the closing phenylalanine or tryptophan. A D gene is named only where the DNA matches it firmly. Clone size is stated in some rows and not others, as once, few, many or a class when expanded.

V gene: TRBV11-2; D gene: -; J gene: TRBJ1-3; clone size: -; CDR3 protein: CASSLDRVQLSGNTIYF; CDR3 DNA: TGTGCCAGCAGCTTAGATCGCGTGCAACTCTCTGGAAACACCATATATTTT
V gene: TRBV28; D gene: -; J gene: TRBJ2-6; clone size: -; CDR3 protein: CASCPDGSGANVLTF; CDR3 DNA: TGTGCCAGCTGCCCAGACGGGTCTGGGGCCAACGTCCTGACTTTC
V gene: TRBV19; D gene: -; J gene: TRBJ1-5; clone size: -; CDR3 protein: CASSQSGAPQPQHF; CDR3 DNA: TGTGCCAGTAGTCAGTCAGGGGCACCTCAGCCCCAGCATTTT
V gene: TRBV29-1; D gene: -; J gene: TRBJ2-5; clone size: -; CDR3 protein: CSVMTSPTETQYF; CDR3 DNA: TGCAGCGTTATGACTAGTCCTACTGAGACCCAGTACTTC
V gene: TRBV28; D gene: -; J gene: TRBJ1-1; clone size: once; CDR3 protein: CASSLYGSRNTEAFF; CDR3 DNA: TGTGCCAGCAGTCTCTACGGGAGTCGGAACACTGAAGCTTTCTTT
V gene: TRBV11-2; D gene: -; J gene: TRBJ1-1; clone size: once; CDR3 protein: CASSLDGRTTTEAFF; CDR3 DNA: TGTGCCAGCAGCTTAGATGGGCGCACGACCACTGAAGCTTTCTTT
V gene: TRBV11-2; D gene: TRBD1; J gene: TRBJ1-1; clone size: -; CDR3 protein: CASSLQQGGFEAFF; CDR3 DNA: TGTGCCAGCAGCTTACAACAGGGGGGCTTTGAAGCTTTCTTT
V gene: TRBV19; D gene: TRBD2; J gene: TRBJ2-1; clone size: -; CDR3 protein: CASSIGLADAYNEQFF; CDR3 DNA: TGTGCCAGTAGTATAGGTCTAGCGGACGCCTACAATGAGCAGTTCTTC
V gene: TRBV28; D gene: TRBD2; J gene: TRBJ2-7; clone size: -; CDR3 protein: CASSLVGRGGGSYEQYF; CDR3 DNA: TGTGCCAGCAGTTTGGTAGGGCGCGGCGGGGGGTCCTACGAGCAGTACTTC
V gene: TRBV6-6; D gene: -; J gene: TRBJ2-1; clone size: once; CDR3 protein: CASSYGGKGYNEQFF; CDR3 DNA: TGTGCCAGCAGTTACGGAGGGAAAGGGTACAATGAGCAGTTCTTC
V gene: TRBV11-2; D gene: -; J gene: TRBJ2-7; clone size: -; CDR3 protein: CASSLDMRDEQYF; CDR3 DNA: TGTGCCAGCAGCTTAGATATGAGGGACGAGCAGTACTTC
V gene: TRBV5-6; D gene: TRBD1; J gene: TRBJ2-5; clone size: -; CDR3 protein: CASSPGTEETQYF; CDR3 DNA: TGTGCCAGCAGCCCCGGGACAGAAGAGACCCAGTACTTC
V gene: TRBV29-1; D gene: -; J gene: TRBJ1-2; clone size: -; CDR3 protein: CSVLINDIPGF; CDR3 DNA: TGCAGCGTCCTCATTAACGACATACCCGGCTTC
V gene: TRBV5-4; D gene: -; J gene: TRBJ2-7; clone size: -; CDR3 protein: CASSAGQSYEQYF; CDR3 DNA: TGTGCCAGCAGCGCGGGACAGTCCTACGAGCAGTACTTC
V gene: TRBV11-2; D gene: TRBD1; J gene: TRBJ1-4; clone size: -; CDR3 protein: CASSLGQVHEKLFF; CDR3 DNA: TGTGCCAGCAGCTTGGGACAGGTACATGAAAAACTGTTTTTT
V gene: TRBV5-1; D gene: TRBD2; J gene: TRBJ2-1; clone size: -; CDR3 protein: CASFPSGSYNEQFF; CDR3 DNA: TGCGCCAGCTTTCCGAGCGGGAGTTACAATGAGCAGTTCTTC